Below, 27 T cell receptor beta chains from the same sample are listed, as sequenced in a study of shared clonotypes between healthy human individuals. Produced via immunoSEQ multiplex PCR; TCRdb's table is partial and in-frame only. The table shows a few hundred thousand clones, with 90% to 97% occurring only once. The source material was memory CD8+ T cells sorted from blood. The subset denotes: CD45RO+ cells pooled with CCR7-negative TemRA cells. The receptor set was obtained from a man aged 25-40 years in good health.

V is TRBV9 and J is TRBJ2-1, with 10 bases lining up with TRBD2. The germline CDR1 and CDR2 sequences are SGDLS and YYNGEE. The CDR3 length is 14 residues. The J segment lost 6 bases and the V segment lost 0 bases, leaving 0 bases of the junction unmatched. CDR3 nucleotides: TGTGCCAGCAGCGTAGCTAGCGGGAGCAATGAGCAGTTCTTC. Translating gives CASSVASGSNEQFF.

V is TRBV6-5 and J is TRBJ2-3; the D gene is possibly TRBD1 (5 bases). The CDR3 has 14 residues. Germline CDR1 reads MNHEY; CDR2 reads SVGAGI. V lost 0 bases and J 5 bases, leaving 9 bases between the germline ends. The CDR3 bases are TGTGCCAGCAGTTACTCGATAGGGGTAGATACGCAGTATTTT. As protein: CASSYSIGVDTQYF.

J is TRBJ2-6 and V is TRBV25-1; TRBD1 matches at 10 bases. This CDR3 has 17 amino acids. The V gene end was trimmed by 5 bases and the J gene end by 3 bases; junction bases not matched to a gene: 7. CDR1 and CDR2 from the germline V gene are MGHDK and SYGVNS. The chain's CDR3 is CASSPDRGLNGANVLTF. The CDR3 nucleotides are TGTGCCAGCAGTCCGGACAGGGGGTTAAATGGGGCCAACGTCCTGACTTTC.

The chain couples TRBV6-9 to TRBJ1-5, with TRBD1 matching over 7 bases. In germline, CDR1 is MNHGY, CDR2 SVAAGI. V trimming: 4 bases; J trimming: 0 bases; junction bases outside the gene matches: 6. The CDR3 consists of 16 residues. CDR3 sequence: CASSSRDSYSNQPQHF. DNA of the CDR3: TGTGCCAGCAGTTCGAGGGACAGTTATAGCAATCAGCCCCAGCATTTT.

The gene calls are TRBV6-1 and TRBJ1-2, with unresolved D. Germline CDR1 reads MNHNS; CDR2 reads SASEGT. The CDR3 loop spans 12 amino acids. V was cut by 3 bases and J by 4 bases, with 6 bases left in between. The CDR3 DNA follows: TGTGCCAGCAGTGAGGAGCGCTATGGCTACACCTTC. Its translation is CASSEERYGYTF.

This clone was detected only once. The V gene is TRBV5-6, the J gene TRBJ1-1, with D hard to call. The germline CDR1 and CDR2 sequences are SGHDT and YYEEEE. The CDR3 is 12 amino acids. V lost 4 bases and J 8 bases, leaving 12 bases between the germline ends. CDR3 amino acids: CASSLNLGEAFF. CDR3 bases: TGTGCCAGCAGCCTAAACCTCGGCGAAGCTTTCTTT.

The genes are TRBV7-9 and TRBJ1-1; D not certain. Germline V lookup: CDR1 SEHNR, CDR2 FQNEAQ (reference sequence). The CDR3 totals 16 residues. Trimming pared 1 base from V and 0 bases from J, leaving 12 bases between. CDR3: CASSLVPERMNTEAFF. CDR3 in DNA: TGTGCCAGCAGCTTAGTTCCCGAAAGGATGAACACTGAAGCTTTCTTT.

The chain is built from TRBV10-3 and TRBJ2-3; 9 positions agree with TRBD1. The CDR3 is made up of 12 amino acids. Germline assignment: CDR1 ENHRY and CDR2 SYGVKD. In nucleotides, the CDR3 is TGTGCGCTAGGGACAGGGACAGATACGCAGTATTTT. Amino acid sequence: CALGTGTDTQYF.

The chain's CDR3 is CASRGLAGQETQYF. Here the CDR3 DNA reads TGTGCCAGCAGGGGACTAGCGGGACAAGAGACCCAGTACTTC. The chain combines TRBV27 with TRBJ2-5; 13 nucleotides align to TRBD2. The CDR3 spans 14 residues. J gave up 2 bases and V 6 bases, and 0 bases lay outside the gene matches. The V gene's germline CDR1 is MNHEY and CDR2 SMNVEV (reference sequence).

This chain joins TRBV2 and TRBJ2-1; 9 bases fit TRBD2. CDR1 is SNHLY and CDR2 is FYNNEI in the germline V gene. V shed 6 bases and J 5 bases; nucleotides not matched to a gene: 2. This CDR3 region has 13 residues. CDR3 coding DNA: TGTGCCAGCAGCCGACTAGCGGACAATGAGCAGTTCTTC. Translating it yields CASSRLADNEQFF.

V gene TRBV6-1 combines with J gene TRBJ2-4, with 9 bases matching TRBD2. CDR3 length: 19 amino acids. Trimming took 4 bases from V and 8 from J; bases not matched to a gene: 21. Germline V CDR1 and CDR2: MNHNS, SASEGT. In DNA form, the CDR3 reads TGTGCCAGCAGTGTATTCGTAAGGTGGGGCGGGAGGGCCGTGGACATTCAGTACTTC. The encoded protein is CASSVFVRWGGRAVDIQYF.

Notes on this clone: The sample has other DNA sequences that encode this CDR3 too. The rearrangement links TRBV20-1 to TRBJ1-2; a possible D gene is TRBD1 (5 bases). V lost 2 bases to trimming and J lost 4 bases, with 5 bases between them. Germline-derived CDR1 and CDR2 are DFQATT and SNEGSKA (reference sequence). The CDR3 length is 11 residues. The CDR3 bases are TGCAGTGCTAGACAGGGCTATGGCTACACCTTC. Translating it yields CSARQGYGYTF.

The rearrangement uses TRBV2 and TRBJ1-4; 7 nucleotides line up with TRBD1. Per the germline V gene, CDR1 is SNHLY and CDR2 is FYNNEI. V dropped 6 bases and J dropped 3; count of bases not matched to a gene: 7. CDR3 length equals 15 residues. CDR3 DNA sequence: TGTGCCAGCAGGTCGAGGGACAGCCCTAATGAAAAACTGTTTTTT. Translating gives CASRSRDSPNEKLFF.

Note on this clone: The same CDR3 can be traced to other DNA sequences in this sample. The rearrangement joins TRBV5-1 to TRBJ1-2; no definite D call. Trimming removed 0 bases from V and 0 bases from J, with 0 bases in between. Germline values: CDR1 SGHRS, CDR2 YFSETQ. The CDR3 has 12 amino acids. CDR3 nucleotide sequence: TGCGCCAGCAGCTTGGCTAACTATGGCTACACCTTC. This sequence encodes CASSLANYGYTF. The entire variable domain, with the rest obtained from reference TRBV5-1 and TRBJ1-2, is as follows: KAGVTQTPRYLIKTRGQQVTLSCSPISGHRSVSWYQQTPGQGLQFLFEYFSETQRNKGNFPGRFSGRQFSNSRSEMNVSTLELGDSALYLCASSLANYGYTFGSGTRLTVV.

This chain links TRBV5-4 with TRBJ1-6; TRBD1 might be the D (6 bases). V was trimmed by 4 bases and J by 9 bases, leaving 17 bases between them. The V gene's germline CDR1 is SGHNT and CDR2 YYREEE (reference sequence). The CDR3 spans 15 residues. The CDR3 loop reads CASSPWTVGGSPLHF. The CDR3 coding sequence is TGTGCCAGCAGCCCTTGGACTGTAGGGGGTTCACCCCTCCACTTT.

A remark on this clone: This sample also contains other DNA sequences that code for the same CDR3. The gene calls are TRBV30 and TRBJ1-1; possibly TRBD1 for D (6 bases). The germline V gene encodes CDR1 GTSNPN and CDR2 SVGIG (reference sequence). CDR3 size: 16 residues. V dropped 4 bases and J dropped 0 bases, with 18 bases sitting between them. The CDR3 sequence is CAWKEEGRGVNTEAFF. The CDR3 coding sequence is TGTGCCTGGAAAGAAGAGGGAAGGGGGGTGAACACTGAAGCTTTCTTT.

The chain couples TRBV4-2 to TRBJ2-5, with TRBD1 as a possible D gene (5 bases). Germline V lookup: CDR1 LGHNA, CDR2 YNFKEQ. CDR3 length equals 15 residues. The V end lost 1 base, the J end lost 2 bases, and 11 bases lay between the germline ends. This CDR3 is CASSQGGQTQETQYF. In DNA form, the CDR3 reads TGTGCCAGCAGCCAAGGGGGCCAGACACAAGAGACCCAGTACTTC.

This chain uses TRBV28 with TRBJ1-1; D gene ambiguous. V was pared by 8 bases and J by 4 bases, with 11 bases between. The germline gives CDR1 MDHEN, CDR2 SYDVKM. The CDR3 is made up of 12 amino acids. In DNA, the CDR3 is TGTGCCAGCCATTCGAGGGTCACTGAAGCTTTCTTT. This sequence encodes CASHSRVTEAFF.

The CDR3 bases are TGTGCCAGTAGTCAGGACACTTACTACGAGCAGTACTTC. Protein sequence: CASSQDTYYEQYF. The chain links TRBV19 to TRBJ2-7; D may be TRBD1 (5 bases). This CDR3 is 13 amino acids long. Germline V gene data show CDR1 as LNHDA and CDR2 as SQIVND (reference sequence). Trimming left V 5 bases short and J 3 bases short, with 11 bases between.

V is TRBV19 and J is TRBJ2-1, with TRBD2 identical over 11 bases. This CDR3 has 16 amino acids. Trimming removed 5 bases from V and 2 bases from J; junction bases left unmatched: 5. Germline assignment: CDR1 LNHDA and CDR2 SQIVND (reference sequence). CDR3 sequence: CASSYWTSGPYNEQFF. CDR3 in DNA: TGTGCCAGTAGTTATTGGACTAGCGGGCCCTACAATGAGCAGTTCTTC.

The CDR3 DNA follows: TGTGCCAGCAGCTTAGAGGGAGGAAGGAGCTCCTACGAGCAGTACTTC. It translates to CASSLEGGRSSYEQYF. The chain carries TRBV13 and TRBJ2-7, with D perhaps matching TRBD2 (6 bases). V was trimmed by 1 base and J by 0 bases, leaving 13 bases between them. The CDR3 has 16 amino acids. Germline V gives CDR1 PRHDT, CDR2 FYEKMQ (reference sequence).

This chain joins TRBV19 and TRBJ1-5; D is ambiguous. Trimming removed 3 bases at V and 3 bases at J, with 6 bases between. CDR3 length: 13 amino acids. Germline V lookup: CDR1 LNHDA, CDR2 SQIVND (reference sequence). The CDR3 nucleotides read TGTGCCAGTAGTATTTCCCTCAATCAGCCCCAGCATTTT. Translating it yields CASSISLNQPQHF.

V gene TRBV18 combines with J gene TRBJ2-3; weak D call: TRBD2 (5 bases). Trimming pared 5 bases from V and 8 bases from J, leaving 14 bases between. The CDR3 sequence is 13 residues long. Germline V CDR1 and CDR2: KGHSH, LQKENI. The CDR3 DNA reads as TGTGCCAGCTCAACGGGAAAATCGGGTACGCAGTATTTT. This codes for CASSTGKSGTQYF.

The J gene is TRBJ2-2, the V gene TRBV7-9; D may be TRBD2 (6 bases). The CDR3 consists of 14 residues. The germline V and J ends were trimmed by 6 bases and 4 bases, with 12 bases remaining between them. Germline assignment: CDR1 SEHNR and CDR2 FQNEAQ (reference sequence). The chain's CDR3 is CASREGTATGELFF. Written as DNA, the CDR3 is TGTGCCAGCAGGGAGGGGACGGCCACCGGGGAGCTGTTTTTT.

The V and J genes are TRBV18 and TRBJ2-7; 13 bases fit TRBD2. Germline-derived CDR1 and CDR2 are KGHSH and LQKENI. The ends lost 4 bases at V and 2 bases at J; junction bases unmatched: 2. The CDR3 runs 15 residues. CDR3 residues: CASSLGTSGTYEQYF. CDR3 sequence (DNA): TGTGCCAGCTCACTCGGGACTAGCGGGACCTACGAGCAGTACTTC.

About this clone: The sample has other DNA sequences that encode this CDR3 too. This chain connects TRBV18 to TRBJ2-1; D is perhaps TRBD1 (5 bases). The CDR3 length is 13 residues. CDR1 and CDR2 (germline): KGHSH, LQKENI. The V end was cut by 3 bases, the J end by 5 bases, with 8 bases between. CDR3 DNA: TGTGCCAGCTCACCGGGGCTTAACAATGAGCAGTTCTTC. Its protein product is CASSPGLNNEQFF.

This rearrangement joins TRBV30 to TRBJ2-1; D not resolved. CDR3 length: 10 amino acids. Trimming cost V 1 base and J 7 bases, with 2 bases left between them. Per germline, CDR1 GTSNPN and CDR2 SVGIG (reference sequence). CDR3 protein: CAWSGNEQFF. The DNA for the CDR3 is TGTGCCTGGAGTGGGAATGAGCAGTTCTTC.